The source of this TCR beta chain is a study of cytomegalovirus exposure and HLA in healthy donors. The primer mix had 60 Vbeta and 13 Jbeta primers. Here immunoSEQ multiplex PCR was the method, and the copy in TCRdb shows in-frame clones only, minus some. The sample lists roughly 150,000 clones; over 70% were seen once. The length of the CDR3 is 15 residues. The V gene end was trimmed by 0 bases and the J gene end by 3 bases; junction bases not matched to a gene: 1. Germline V lookup: CDR1 SGDLS, CDR2 YYNGEE. The chain combines TRBV9 with TRBJ2-2; TRBD2 agrees at 8 bases. Material for sequencing was PBMCs. The clonotype was recovered from a male donor in good health and CMV-seronegative. CDR3 sequence: CASSVGSGDTGELFF. The CDR3 nucleotides read TGTGCCAGCAGCGTAGGTAGCGGGGACACCGGGGAGCTGTTTTTT. Based on the CDR3 plus reference TRBV9 and TRBJ2-2, the full variable domain is DSGVTQTPKHLITATGQRVTLRCSPRSGDLSVYWYQQSLDQGLQFLIQYYNGEERAKGNILERFSAQQFPDLHSELNLSSLELGDSALYFCASSVGSGDTGELFFGEGSRLTVL.